One and the same sample provided the 16 T cell receptor beta chains below, sequenced in a study of beta chain features in type 1 diabetes. Reverse transcription of all isolated RNA meant that expressed TCRB transcripts were sequenced. TCRdb keeps only in-frame clones here, not all; method: immunoSEQ multiplex PCR. The sample has under 300,000 clones; about 7.8% are singletons. The sequenced sample was central memory CD4+ T cells from blood. The receptors come from a woman aged 18-30 years in good health.

The chain is built from TRBV29-1 and TRBJ1-2; tentative D call: TRBD1 (5 bases). Germline assignment: CDR1 SQVTM and CDR2 ANQGSEA. The V end lost 7 bases, the J end lost 4 bases, and 16 bases lay between the germline ends. CDR3 size: 13 residues. In DNA, the CDR3 is TGCAGCGGGGATACGACCGGGGGCTATGGCTACACCTTC. It encodes CSGDTTGGYGYTF.

In its sample, this clone was seen many times. The chain links TRBV28 to TRBJ2-7, with TRBD1 matching over 7 bases. V gave up 8 bases and J gave up 1 base; unmatched junction bases: 5. CDR1 and CDR2 (germline): MDHEN, SYDVKM. This CDR3 is built from 13 residues. The CDR3 is CASRDSRSYEQYV. CDR3 sequence (DNA): TGTGCCAGCCGGGACAGCAGGTCCTACGAGCAGTACGTC.

This clone was observed a few times. This chain connects TRBV9 to TRBJ1-2, with TRBD1 matching 8 bases. The CDR3 is made up of 15 amino acids. The V gene end was trimmed by 0 bases and the J gene end by 3 bases; junction bases not matched to a gene: 4. The germline V gene has CDR1 SGDLS and CDR2 YYNGEE. In nucleotides, the CDR3 is TGTGCCAGCAGCGTAGAACAGGACAGGGACTATGGCTACACCTTC. This gives the protein CASSVEQDRDYGYTF.

In this sample, this clone turned up a few times. The chain uses TRBV18 and TRBJ2-6; D uncertain. The CDR3 consists of 15 residues. V was trimmed by 3 bases and J by 0 bases, leaving 6 bases between them. Germline V gene sequence: CDR1 KGHSH, CDR2 LQKENI. The CDR3 sequence: CASSPLDSGANVLTF. Here the CDR3 DNA reads TGTGCCAGCTCACCCTTAGACTCTGGGGCCAACGTCCTGACTTTC. Complete variable domain (other parts from reference TRBV18 and TRBJ2-6): NAGVMQNPRHLVRRRGQEARLRCSPMKGHSHVYWYRQLPEEGLKFMVYLQKENIIDESGMPKERFSAEFPKEGPSILRIQQVVRGDSAAYFCASSPLDSGANVLTFGAGSRLTVL.

This clone occurred a few times. The chain has TRBV7-2 and TRBJ1-5; the D gene is possibly TRBD1 (5 bases). V was shortened by 5 bases and J by 6 bases, with 11 bases between the two germline ends. CDR3 length: 13 residues. In germline, CDR1 is SGHTA, CDR2 FQGNSA. This CDR3 is CASSPGRGQPQHF. In nucleotides, the CDR3 is TGTGCCAGCAGCCCCGGGAGGGGTCAGCCCCAGCATTTT.

Concerning this clone itself: It may be a read error: a sequence one base away is much more abundant. The chain recombines TRBV7-8 with TRBJ1-1; D is possibly TRBD1 (5 bases). The CDR3 is 13 amino acids. Germline V gene sequence: CDR1 SGHVS, CDR2 FQNEAQ. Deletions cut 3 bases from V and 1 base from J, with 6 bases between. This CDR3 is CASSLTENTEAFF. The CDR3 nucleotides read TGTGCCAGCAGCTTGACAGAGAACACTGAAGCTTTCTTT. Complete variable domain (other parts from reference TRBV7-8 and TRBJ1-1): GAGVSQSPRYKVAKRGQDVALRCDPISGHVSLFWYQQALGQGPEFLTYFQNEAQLDKSGLPSDRFFAERPEGSVSTLKIQRTQQEDSAVYLCASSLTENTEAFFGQGTRLTVV.

This chain uses TRBV14 with TRBJ1-1; unclear D gene. V was shortened by 2 bases and J by 1 base, with 8 bases between the two germline ends. The CDR3 covers 14 residues. Germline V CDR1 and CDR2: SGHDN, FVKESK. CDR3 bases: TGTGCCAGCAGCCAACGAGGGTCGAACACTGAAGCTTTCTTT. Encoded protein: CASSQRGSNTEAFF.

This clone was counted between two and nine times. The chain carries TRBV4-3 and TRBJ2-3; TRBD2 might be the D (5 bases). CDR1 and CDR2 from the germline V gene are LGHNA and YSLEER. Trimming took 3 bases from V and 5 from J, leaving 9 bases between them. CDR3 length equals 13 residues. The chain's CDR3 is CASSQSREDTQYF. The CDR3 DNA reads TGCGCCAGCAGCCAGTCCCGGGAAGATACGCAGTATTTT.

This rearrangement joins TRBV6-5 to TRBJ2-7, with TRBD1 matching over 7 bases. The CDR3 consists of 15 residues. Germline loops: CDR1 MNHEY, CDR2 SVGAGI. The junction had 15 bases not matched to a gene; V was cut back by 6 bases and J by 7 bases. The chain's CDR3 is CASSRDRVGFGEQYF. The CDR3 region has the DNA TGTGCCAGCAGCCGCGACAGGGTCGGGTTTGGAGAGCAGTACTTC.

This clone was observed a few times. The chain carries TRBV7-2 and TRBJ1-1, with D possibly being TRBD1 (5 bases). The CDR3 totals 14 residues. Per germline, CDR1 SGHTA and CDR2 FQGNSA. Between the trimmed V and J ends, which lost 4 bases and 3 bases, there was a span of 12 bases. The CDR3 DNA reads as TGTGCCAGCAGCTCCCAGGCACAGGACACTGAAGCTTTCTTT. Its protein product is CASSSQAQDTEAFF.

The chain carries TRBV2 and TRBJ2-3; D uncertain. Trimming took 8 bases from V and 11 from J, leaving 17 bases between them. This CDR3 has 12 residues. Germline V CDR1 and CDR2: SNHLY, FYNNEI. CDR3 protein: CASGQVPWGQYF. In nucleotides, the CDR3 is TGTGCCAGCGGTCAAGTACCATGGGGGCAGTATTTT.

The chain recombines TRBV29-1 with TRBJ1-2; possibly TRBD1 for D (5 bases). Trimming took 1 base from V and 4 from J, leaving 13 bases between them. CDR3 length: 14 amino acids. Per the germline V gene, CDR1 is SQVTM and CDR2 is ANQGSEA. This CDR3 reads CSVEGDLGVYGYTF. The CDR3, as DNA: TGCAGCGTTGAAGGGGACCTTGGAGTCTATGGCTACACCTTC. The full variable domain, rest sourced from reference TRBV29-1 and TRBJ1-2, is SAVISQKPSRDICQRGTSLTIQCQVDSQVTMMFWYRQQPGQSLTLIATANQGSEATYESGFVIDKFPISRPNLTFSTLTVSNMSPEDSSIYLCSVEGDLGVYGYTFGSGTRLTVV.

The sample holds a few counts of this clone. The chain joins TRBV19 to TRBJ1-2; D not certain. Germline V gene lookup returns CDR1 LNHDA and CDR2 SQIVND (reference sequence). The CDR3 is 15 residues long. V was trimmed by 3 bases and J by 4 bases, leaving 15 bases between them. CDR3 nucleotides: TGTGCCAGTAGTATGGAAGGGTCTTTTGGCTATGGCTACACCTTC. Encoded protein: CASSMEGSFGYGYTF.

The V call is TRBV14, the J call TRBJ1-3, with D uncertain. Trimming took off 2 bases at V and 0 bases at J, with 14 bases between the two ends. The CDR3 has 17 residues. The V gene's germline CDR1 is SGHDN and CDR2 FVKESK. CDR3 protein: CASSQTGWMFSGNTIYF. The CDR3 bases are TGTGCCAGCAGCCAAACCGGTTGGATGTTCTCTGGAAACACCATATATTTT.

The chain links TRBV7-2 to TRBJ1-4, with a tentative D call TRBD1 (6 bases). Germline lookup yields CDR1 SGHTA and CDR2 FQGNSA. CDR3 length equals 15 residues. V lost 1 base, J lost 8 bases, and 14 bases lay in between. The CDR3 DNA is TGTGCCAGCAGCTTAGGGGACAACCCCGGGGAAAAACTGTTTTTT. It specifies CASSLGDNPGEKLFF.

This clone showed up just a few times. The genes are TRBV6-5 and TRBJ1-6; 11 bases line up with TRBD1. The CDR3 is made up of 16 amino acids. V dropped 2 bases and J dropped 8; count of bases not matched to a gene: 5. Germline V lookup: CDR1 MNHEY, CDR2 SVGAGI. The CDR3 is CASSYRGTGGYSPLHF. The CDR3 coding sequence is TGTGCCAGCAGTTACCGCGGGACAGGGGGGTATTCACCCCTCCACTTT.